This passage covers 11 T cell receptor beta chains from one sample sequenced in a study of T cell changes during pregnancy in multiple sclerosis (dated by TCRdb to between 2018 and 2020). Library creation used the immunoSEQ multiplex PCR assay. This immuneACCESS table, as held by TCRdb, lists in-frame sequences with V and J called but not all clones. Of the missing ones, under half trace to an unresolved V gene in checked studies; the others have no known cause. Here the sample has some 66,000 clones; around 90% occur a single time. The biggest ten clones account for less than 5.5% of the sample. Sequenced here: CD8+ T cells from peripheral blood mononuclear cells, sampled before pregnancy. These receptors originate from a female donor with multiple sclerosis, enrolled in a pregnancy study.

The chain employs TRBV7-9 and TRBJ1-4, with 8 positions matching TRBD1. The V gene end was trimmed by 4 bases and the J gene end by 3 bases; junction bases not matched to a gene: 10. The CDR3 has 17 amino acids. Germline V gene data show CDR1 as SEHNR and CDR2 as FQNEAQ (reference sequence). The CDR3 loop is CASSSRDRGPANEKLFF. The CDR3 region has the DNA TGTGCCAGCAGCTCTAGAGACAGGGGACCAGCTAATGAAAAACTGTTTTTT.

The chain is built from TRBV5-1 and TRBJ2-7; a possible D gene is TRBD1 (5 bases). V lost 4 bases to trimming and J lost 1 base, with 9 bases between them. Germline lookup yields CDR1 SGHRS and CDR2 YFSETQ. This CDR3 contains 13 residues. CDR3 region: CASSQDTSYEQYF. DNA of the CDR3: TGCGCCAGCAGCCAGGACACTTCCTACGAGCAGTACTTC.

The chain is built from TRBV10-1 and TRBJ1-4; TRBD1 is a possible D gene (5 bases). From germline, CDR1 is WNHNN and CDR2 SYGVQD (reference sequence). The CDR3 has 14 amino acids. Trimming left V 9 bases short and J 7 bases short, with 18 bases between. The CDR3 sequence is CARAPEGQGEKLFF. CDR3 coding DNA: TGCGCCAGAGCCCCGGAGGGCCAGGGTGAAAAACTGTTTTTT.

This clone was seen once. V usage is TRBV5-1 and J usage is TRBJ2-1; 7 bases fit TRBD1. Trimming removed 1 base from V and 5 bases from J; junction bases left unmatched: 9. Per germline, CDR1 SGHRS and CDR2 YFSETQ. This CDR3 is built from 16 residues. The CDR3 sequence: CASSLWARQGNNEQFF. The CDR3 region has the DNA TGCGCCAGCAGCTTGTGGGCTCGACAGGGCAACAATGAGCAGTTCTTC.

CDR3 coding DNA: TGTGCCAGCACCGGTCCGGGACAGGGGAGGGGCGGGGAGCTGTTTTTT. Residues: CASTGPGQGRGGELFF. The chain carries TRBV9 and TRBJ2-2; 10 bases are shared with TRBD1. The CDR3 has 16 residues. Trimming removed 6 bases from V and 7 bases from J; junction bases left unmatched: 12. CDR1 SGDLS and CDR2 YYNGEE come from the germline V gene. Variable domain in full (rest from reference TRBV9 and TRBJ2-2): DSGVTQTPKHLITATGQRVTLRCSPRSGDLSVYWYQQSLDQGLQFLIQYYNGEERAKGNILERFSAQQFPDLHSELNLSSLELGDSALYFCASTGPGQGRGGELFFGEGSRLTVL.

The chain uses TRBV19 and TRBJ2-1; TRBD2 aligns across 9 bases. V gave up 6 bases and J gave up 4 bases; unmatched junction bases: 7. From germline, CDR1 is LNHDA and CDR2 SQIVND (reference sequence). The CDR3 totals 15 residues. In DNA form, the CDR3 reads TGTGCCAGTAGCCTGATAGCGGGGGAGTACAATGAGCAGTTCTTC. It specifies CASSLIAGEYNEQFF.

This chain links TRBV27 with TRBJ2-3; 8 nucleotides agree with TRBD2. V was pared by 4 bases and J by 1 base, with 7 bases of the junction left unmatched. The CDR3 loop spans 16 amino acids. CDR1 is MNHEY, CDR2 SMNVEV, per germline (reference sequence). The CDR3 DNA sequence: TGTGCCAGCAGTTATTCGGCTAGCGGGCGCACAGATACGCAGTATTTT. This encodes CASSYSASGRTDTQYF.

This chain uses TRBV5-6 with TRBJ2-3, with TRBD2 identical over 8 bases. J was trimmed by 8 bases and V by 5 bases; bases with no gene match: 13. From germline, CDR1 is SGHDT and CDR2 YYEEEE. This CDR3 has 15 residues. CDR3 nucleotide sequence: TGTGCCAGCAGTTTCCCGGGACTAGAGCGGGGTACGCAGTATTTT. It yields the protein CASSFPGLERGTQYF.

The J gene is TRBJ1-2, the V gene TRBV2; no definite D call. With 9 bases removed from V and 9 bases from J, the gap between germline ends came to 23 bases. The CDR3 runs to 14 residues. Germline CDR1 and CDR2: SNHLY and FYNNEI. The CDR3 bases are TGTGCCAGGTCTAACCAGACGGCGGGGATGAGCTACACCTTC. Amino acids: CARSNQTAGMSYTF.

V and J are TRBV30 and TRBJ2-7, with 8 bases aligning to TRBD1. The length of the CDR3 is 12 residues. Germline V gene data show CDR1 as GTSNPN and CDR2 as SVGIG (reference sequence). Trimming removed 3 bases from V and 8 bases from J; junction bases left unmatched: 6. The DNA of the CDR3 is TGTGCCTGGAGCGACGACAGGGGCCAGCAGTACTTC. It codes for CAWSDDRGQQYF.

The chain uses TRBV11-2 and TRBJ1-2; D is ambiguous. Germline values: CDR1 SGHAT, CDR2 FQNNGV. V shed 5 bases and J shed 2 bases, with 12 bases lying between them. This CDR3 has 14 residues. This chain's CDR3 is CASSDHSRNYGYTF. CDR3 nucleotide sequence: TGTGCCAGCAGCGATCATTCGCGCAACTATGGCTACACCTTC.